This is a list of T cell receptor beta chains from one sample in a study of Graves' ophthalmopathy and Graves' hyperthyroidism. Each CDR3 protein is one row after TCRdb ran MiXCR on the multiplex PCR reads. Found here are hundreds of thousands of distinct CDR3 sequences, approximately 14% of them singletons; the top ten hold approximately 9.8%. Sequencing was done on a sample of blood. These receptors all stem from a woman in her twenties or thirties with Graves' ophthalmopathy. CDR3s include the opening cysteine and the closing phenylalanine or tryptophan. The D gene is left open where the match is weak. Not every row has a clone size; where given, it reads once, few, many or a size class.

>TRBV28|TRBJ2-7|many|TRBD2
TGTGCCAGCAGCCCAGCGGGAGCGAAAGAGCAGTACTTC
CASSPAGAKEQYF
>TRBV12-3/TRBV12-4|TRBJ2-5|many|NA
TGTGCCAGCAGTTTACAGGTCTCGGAGACCCAGTACTTC
CASSLQVSETQYF
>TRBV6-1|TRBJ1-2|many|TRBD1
TGTGCCAGCAGCGATGGGACAGGGGGTTCCTATGGCTACACCTTC
CASSDGTGGSYGYTF
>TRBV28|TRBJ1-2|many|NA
TGTGCCAGCAGCGCTGATTACCTGTGGGGATTCTATGGCTACACCTTC
CASSADYLWGFYGYTF
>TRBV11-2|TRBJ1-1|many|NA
TGTGCCAGCAGCCCTACAGGGTATAGGGTCACTGAAGCTTTCTTT
CASSPTGYRVTEAFF
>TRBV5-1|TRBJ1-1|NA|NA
TGCGCCAGCAGGAGACAGGACGGGAACACTGAAGCTTTCTTT
CASRRQDGNTEAFF
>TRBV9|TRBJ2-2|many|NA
TGTGCCAGCAGCAAGGGGGAGAACACCGGGGAGCTGTTTTTT
CASSKGENTGELFF
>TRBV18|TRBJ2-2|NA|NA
TGTGCCAGCTCACCCCCCAGGATCTCTAAGAACACCGGGGAGCTGTTTTTT
CASSPPRISKNTGELFF
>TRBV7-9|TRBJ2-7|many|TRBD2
TGTGCCAGCAGCTTAGAGGTCAGCGGGAGTCCCGAGCAGTACTTC
CASSLEVSGSPEQYF
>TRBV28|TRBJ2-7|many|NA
TGTGCCAGCAGTTTACCCCCCTCACGGGGTATACTTCGCTACGAGCAGTACTTC
CASSLPPSRGILRYEQYF
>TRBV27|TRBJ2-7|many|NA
TGTGCCAGCAGTTTATCGCGGACGACAGATACACCCTACGAGCAGTACTTC
CASSLSRTTDTPYEQYF
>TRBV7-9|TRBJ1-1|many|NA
TGTGCCAGCACCTGGGTCGAAAACACTGAAGCTTTCTTT
CASTWVENTEAFF
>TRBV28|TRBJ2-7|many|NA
TGTGCCAGCAGTTTAATCCACGAGCAGTACTTC
CASSLIHEQYF
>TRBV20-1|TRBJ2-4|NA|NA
TGCAGTGCTACCATTCGACAGGCGGTAGCCAAAAACATTCAGTACTTC
CSATIRQAVAKNIQYF
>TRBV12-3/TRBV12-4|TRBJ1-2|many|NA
TGTGCCAGCAGCCCGGGACGGCGCTATGGCTACACCTTC
CASSPGRRYGYTF
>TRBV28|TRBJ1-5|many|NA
TGTGCCAGCAGTTTTGGTTCGACTGTATATAGCAATCAGCCCCAGCATTTT
CASSFGSTVYSNQPQHF
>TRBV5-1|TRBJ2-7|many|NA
TGCGCCAGCAGATTGACTACGGGGGAGCAGTACTTC
CASRLTTGEQYF
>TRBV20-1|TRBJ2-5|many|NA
TGCAGTGCTAGGGCCCTGAAAGAGACCCAGTACTTC
CSARALKETQYF
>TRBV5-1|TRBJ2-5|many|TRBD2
TGCGCCAGCAGCAGGAACGCAGCGGGAGCCCAAGAGACCCAGTACTTC
CASSRNAAGAQETQYF
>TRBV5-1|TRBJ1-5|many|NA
TGCGCCAGCAGCCTCGAAGCGGATCAGCCCCAGCATTTT
CASSLEADQPQHF
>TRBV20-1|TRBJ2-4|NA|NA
TGCAGTGCTGAAAACCCGGACAGTCTAGCCAAAAACATTCAGTACTTC
CSAENPDSLAKNIQYF
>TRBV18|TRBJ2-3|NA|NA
TGTGCCAGCTCACCCACCGGAGACCCTAGCACAGATACGCAGTATTTT
CASSPTGDPSTDTQYF
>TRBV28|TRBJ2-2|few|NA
TGTGCCAGCAGTTCTCTGGGGGGGCGGAACACCGGGGAGCTGTTTTTT
CASSSLGGRNTGELFF
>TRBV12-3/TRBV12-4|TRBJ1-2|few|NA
TGTGCCAGCAGTCCCGACGGACGGAACTATGGCTACACCTTC
CASSPDGRNYGYTF
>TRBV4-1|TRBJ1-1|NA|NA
TGCGCCAGCAGGCCAAGGGGGGTTGGGAACACTGAAGCTTTCTTT
CASRPRGVGNTEAFF
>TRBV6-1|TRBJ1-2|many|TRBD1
TGTGCCAGCAGTGTCCGGGACAGGGAGGATGGCTACACCTTC
CASSVRDREDGYTF
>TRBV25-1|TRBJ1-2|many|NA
TGTGCCAGCAGTGAGTGGGGGGTACCGCTTGCTCATGGCTACACCTTC
CASSEWGVPLAHGYTF
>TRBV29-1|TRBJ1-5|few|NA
TGCAGCGTTGAAGGGGGTCCCAATCAGCCCCAGCATTTT
CSVEGGPNQPQHF
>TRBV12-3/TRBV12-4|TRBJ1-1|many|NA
TGTGCCAGCAGTTTTCTCCAGGGGAACACTGAAGCTTTCTTT
CASSFLQGNTEAFF
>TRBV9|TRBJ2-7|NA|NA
TGTGCCAGCAGCGCCGAGACCCTTACACTCTACGAGCAGTACTTC
CASSAETLTLYEQYF
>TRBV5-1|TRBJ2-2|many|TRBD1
TGCGCCAGCAGCTTGGGGACAGGGACTCTATTGGAGCTGTTTTTT
CASSLGTGTLLELFF
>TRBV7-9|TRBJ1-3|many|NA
TGTGCCAGCAGTCGAGGATTACCAAGGGGAAACACCATATATTTT
CASSRGLPRGNTIYF
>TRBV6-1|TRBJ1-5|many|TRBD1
TGTGCCAGCAGAATGGACAGGGGCGGCAATCAGCCCCAGCATTTT
CASRMDRGGNQPQHF
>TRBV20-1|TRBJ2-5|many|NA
TGCAGTGCTAGTTCGGAGACCCAAGAGACCCAGTACTTC
CSASSETQETQYF
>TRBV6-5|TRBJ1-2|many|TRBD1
TGTGCCAGCAGTTACTCTGGGACAGGGGACTTCGGCTATGGCTACACCTTC
CASSYSGTGDFGYGYTF
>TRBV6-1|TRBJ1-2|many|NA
TGTGCCACCAAGGTCCGAGGGGAATACTATGGCTACACCTTC
CATKVRGEYYGYTF
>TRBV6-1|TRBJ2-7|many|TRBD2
TGTGCCAGCACCAGCGGGAGTCCTTTTACCTACGAGCAGTACTTC
CASTSGSPFTYEQYF
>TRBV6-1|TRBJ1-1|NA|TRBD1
TGTGCCAGCAGGGGGACAGCGGGAATCTCTGATGCTTTCTTT
CASRGTAGISDAFF
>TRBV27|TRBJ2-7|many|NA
TGTGCCAGCAGTTGGGACGGGCTAGGGTTCTACGAGCAGTACTTC
CASSWDGLGFYEQYF
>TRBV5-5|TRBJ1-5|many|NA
TGTGCCAGCAGCTTGGATGGGGAATTGAGGCAGCCCCAGCATTTT
CASSLDGELRQPQHF
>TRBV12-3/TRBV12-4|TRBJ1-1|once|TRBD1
TGTGCCAGCAGTCGAAGTGGGACAGCTTCAAACACTGAAGCTTGCTTT
CASSRSGTASNTEACF
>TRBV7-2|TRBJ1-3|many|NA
TGTGCCAGCAGCATGACGGCTGGAAACACCATATATTTT
CASSMTAGNTIYF
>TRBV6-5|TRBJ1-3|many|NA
TGTGCCAGCGCCACTGGAAGCACCATATATTTT
CASATGSTIYF
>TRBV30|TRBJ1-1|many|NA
TGTGCCTGGACGGGGGGAGCTGAAGCTTTCTTT
CAWTGGAEAFF
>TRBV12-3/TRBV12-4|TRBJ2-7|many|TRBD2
TGTGCCGGCCTCCTGGCGGGGGGAGCCTACGAGCAGTACTTC
CAGLLAGGAYEQYF
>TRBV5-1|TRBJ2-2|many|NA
TGCGCCAGCACTCCCAGGGGCTACAACACCGGGGAGCTGTTTTTT
CASTPRGYNTGELFF
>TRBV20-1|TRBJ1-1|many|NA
TGCAGTGCTAGGTCCGGGACATTGAACACTGAAGCTTTCTTT
CSARSGTLNTEAFF
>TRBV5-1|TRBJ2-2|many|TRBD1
TGCGCCAGCAGCCAAGGAGCAGGGGGCAAGGCCGGGGAGCTGTTTTTT
CASSQGAGGKAGELFF
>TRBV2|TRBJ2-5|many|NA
TGTGCCAGCAGTGAAGCTCGAGGGAATTTAGAGACCCAGTACTTC
CASSEARGNLETQYF
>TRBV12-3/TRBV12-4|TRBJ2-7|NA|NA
TGTGCCAGCAGTTGGGCAGGAACCTACGAGCAGTACTTC
CASSWAGTYEQYF